Shown below are 21 T cell receptor beta chains from a single sample sequenced in a study of T cells after yellow fever vaccination. MiXCR was run by TCRdb on the 5' RACE reads, yielding one entry per CDR3 protein. Of more than 95,000 distinct CDR3 sequences listed, approximately 9% are singletons. Sequencing was performed on CD8+ T cells sorted from PBMCs, taken on the day of the yellow fever booster vaccination. All receptors come from a young man who received the YFV17D yellow fever vaccine.

In this sample, this clonotype turned up a few times. This chain connects TRBV7-2 to TRBJ2-3, with D unresolved. Germline V gives CDR1 SGHTA, CDR2 FQGNSA. This CDR3 region has 16 residues. Between the trimmed V and J ends, which lost 2 bases and 4 bases, there was a span of 16 bases. The CDR3 DNA sequence: TGTGCCAGCAGCTTATCGGTCAGCAGAGTCTCAGATACGCAGTATTTT. Encoded protein: CASSLSVSRVSDTQYF.

This clonotype turned up a few times. The chain links TRBV12-5 to TRBJ2-1; D gene uncertain. CDR3 length: 11 residues. The V end lost 6 bases, the J end lost 13 bases, and 13 bases lay between the germline ends. Germline lookup yields CDR1 LGHNT and CDR2 FRNRAP. This chain's CDR3 is CASGPLNHQFF. CDR3 in DNA: TGTGCTAGTGGCCCATTGAATCATCAGTTCTTC.

The sample holds many counts of this clonotype. This chain uses TRBV10-2 with TRBJ2-7; no firm D call. The CDR3 contains 12 residues. Trimming shortened V by 5 bases and J by 4 bases, and 9 bases separated the two germline ends. The germline V gene has CDR1 WSHSY and CDR2 SAAADI. CDR3 nucleotide sequence: TGCGCCAGCAGTTCGGACCAATACGAGCAGTACTTC. It encodes CASSSDQYEQYF.

The chain uses TRBV20-1 and TRBJ1-1, with D perhaps matching TRBD1 (6 bases). Trimming took 7 bases from V and 4 from J, leaving 10 bases between them. CDR1 is DFQATT and CDR2 is SNEGSKA in the germline V gene (reference sequence). This CDR3 is built from 11 residues. CDR3 sequence (DNA): TGCAGTGGCCTAGGGGGCACTGAAGCTTTCTTT. Protein: CSGLGGTEAFF.

Written as DNA, the CDR3 is TGTGCCAGCAGGGCGGGGGTGGGACAGGAGGACCAGCCCCAGCATTTT. Encoded protein: CASRAGVGQEDQPQHF. V and J are TRBV27 and TRBJ1-5; 8 positions agree with TRBD1. This CDR3 is built from 16 residues. The J segment lost 7 bases and the V segment lost 6 bases, leaving 14 bases of the junction unmatched. Germline V lookup: CDR1 MNHEY, CDR2 SMNVEV (reference sequence).

Details on this clonotype: It may be a read error: a sequence one base away is much more abundant. The chain joins TRBV7-8 to TRBJ2-1; 10 bases are a match to TRBD2. Germline lookup yields CDR1 SGHVS and CDR2 FQNEAQ. CDR3 length equals 16 residues. The CDR3 sequence is CPSSSFLAGENNEQFF. The CDR3 DNA reads as TGTCCCAGCAGCTCGTTTCTAGCGGGGGAAAACAATGAGCAGTTCTTC.

The gene calls are TRBV7-2 and TRBJ2-1, with TRBD2 matching 9 bases. The CDR3 loop spans 14 amino acids. V shed 4 bases, J shed 6 bases, and the junction held 4 bases outside the gene matches. From germline, CDR1 is SGHTA and CDR2 FQGNSA. Here the CDR3 reads CASSWAGGPNEQFF. DNA for the CDR3: TGTGCCAGCAGCTGGGCGGGGGGGCCCAATGAGCAGTTCTTC.

The table lists this clonotype with a few counts. This chain joins TRBV7-9 and TRBJ2-1, with a weak D call TRBD2 (5 bases). There are 16 residues in the CDR3. Germline CDR1 is SEHNR and CDR2 is FQNEAQ (reference sequence). The V and J ends lost 4 bases and 6 bases respectively, with 19 bases between them. CDR3 loop: CASSYEPLRGSNEQFF. DNA for the CDR3: TGTGCCAGCAGCTACGAGCCTCTACGAGGGTCCAATGAGCAGTTCTTC.

Remarks on this clonotype: Germline and junction disagree at one end, which may indicate a read error. The chain uses TRBV5-1 and TRBJ1-1; no definite D call. CDR1 SGHRS and CDR2 YFSETQ come from the germline V gene. The CDR3 is 13 amino acids. The CDR3 DNA is TGCGCCAGCAGCCCCTTTACGAACGCTGAAGCTTTCTTT. This sequence encodes CASSPFTNAEAFF.

This clonotype has more than one count but fewer than ten. This sequence joins TRBV29-1 and TRBJ1-2; no clear D gene. The CDR3 length is 14 residues. Trimming shortened V by 3 bases and J by 8 bases, and 19 bases separated the two germline ends. CDR1 is SQVTM and CDR2 is ANQGSEA in the germline V gene. Here the CDR3 DNA reads TGCAGCGTTGACGCGTACGGCGAATCTGGAGGCTACACCTTC. This gives the protein CSVDAYGESGGYTF.

This clonotype was seen a handful of times. CDR3: CASSFPWGRTGGEKSYNSPLHF. CDR3 in DNA: TGTGCCAGCAGCTTTCCTTGGGGACGGACAGGGGGCGAGAAGTCCTATAATTCACCCCTCCACTTT. This sequence joins TRBV7-2 and TRBJ1-6; TRBD1 matches at 11 bases. Germline CDR1 is SGHTA and CDR2 is FQGNSA. The CDR3 extends over 22 amino acids. J was trimmed by 1 base and V by 3 bases; bases with no gene match: 17.

The V and J genes are TRBV25-1 and TRBJ2-5; tentatively, D is TRBD1 (5 bases). V was clipped by 4 bases and J by 5 bases, with 11 bases between them. Germline V gives CDR1 MGHDK, CDR2 SYGVNS. The CDR3 has 13 amino acids. The CDR3 region is CASSGLGAETQYF. The CDR3 nucleotides read TGTGCCAGCAGTGGCCTAGGGGCGGAGACCCAGTACTTC.

This clonotype was seen at least ten times. This chain joins TRBV20-1 and TRBJ2-1, with a weak D call TRBD1 (6 bases). V was clipped by 3 bases and J by 0 bases, with 9 bases between them. The CDR3 is made up of 14 amino acids. The germline V gene encodes CDR1 DFQATT and CDR2 SNEGSKA (reference sequence). As DNA, the CDR3 is TGCAGTGCTAGGGGGGCTAACTCCTACAATGAGCAGTTCTTC. Residues: CSARGANSYNEQFF.

The chain is built from TRBV6-2 or TRBV6-3 and TRBJ1-2; tentatively, D is TRBD1 (6 bases). The CDR3 spans 15 residues. Looked up from germline, CDR1 is MNHEY and CDR2 is SVGEGT. V gave up 6 bases and J gave up 5 bases, with 19 bases separating them. CDR3 residues: CASSSTGAPRYGYTF. As DNA, the CDR3 is TGTGCCAGCAGCTCAACGGGGGCCCCTAGATATGGCTACACCTTC.

The chain couples TRBV10-2 to TRBJ1-1, with D possibly TRBD1 on 5 matching bases. CDR3 length: 13 amino acids. V was cut by 8 bases and J by 1 base, with 11 bases left in between. The V gene's germline CDR1 is WSHSY and CDR2 SAAADI. This chain's CDR3 is CASSDSTNTEAFF. The CDR3 DNA sequence: TGCGCCAGCTCTGACAGCACGAACACTGAAGCTTTCTTT.

The V and J genes are TRBV12-3 or TRBV12-4 and TRBJ1-1, with a tentative D call TRBD1 (6 bases). CDR3 length: 15 amino acids. V lost 5 bases, J lost 0 bases, and 13 bases lay in between. CDR3 in DNA: TGTGCCAGCAGTAGCTTGGGACACTTGAACACTGAAGCTTTCTTT. Protein: CASSSLGHLNTEAFF.

This clonotype showed up many times. The chain uses TRBV4-3 and TRBJ1-2; 9 nucleotides line up with TRBD1. Trimming at V came to 0 bases and at J to 8 bases, leaving 4 bases not matched to a gene. From germline, CDR1 is LGHNA and CDR2 YSLEER. CDR3 length: 14 amino acids. CDR3 region: CASSQDAGTGGYTF. The CDR3 DNA reads TGCGCCAGCAGCCAAGATGCCGGGACAGGGGGCTACACCTTC.

This clonotype has a handful of counts. V usage is TRBV7-9 and J usage is TRBJ1-2; 7 bases are shared with TRBD1. In germline, CDR1 is SEHNR, CDR2 FQNEAQ (reference sequence). The CDR3 contains 16 residues. Trimming cost V 0 bases and J 6 bases; bases outside gene matches: 10. CDR3 in DNA: TGTGCCAGCAGCTTAGCACAATCAACAGGGGCCCATGGCTACACCTTC. Its translation is CASSLAQSTGAHGYTF.

This clonotype was seen more than once but under ten times. The chain carries TRBV29-1 and TRBJ2-3; 10 nucleotides line up with TRBD1. V trimming: 7 bases; J trimming: 6 bases; junction bases outside the gene matches: 7. The CDR3 length is 13 residues. The germline V gene encodes CDR1 SQVTM and CDR2 ANQGSEA. The CDR3: CSAVPGQGDTQYF. Written as DNA, the CDR3 is TGCAGCGCCGTCCCGGGACAGGGGGATACGCAGTATTTT.

The chain has TRBV7-8 and TRBJ2-1, with D maybe TRBD2 (6 bases). This CDR3 is built from 16 residues. With 1 base removed from V and 1 base from J, the gap between germline ends came to 11 bases. CDR1 is SGHVS, CDR2 FQNEAQ, per germline. The CDR3 nucleotides read TGTGCCAGCAGCTTAGGCCTAGGGACTTCCTACAATGAGCAGTTCTTC. It encodes CASSLGLGTSYNEQFF.

This clonotype occurred a few times. The chain couples TRBV6-5 to TRBJ1-3; 8 bases match TRBD1. CDR1 MNHEY and CDR2 SVGAGI come from the germline V gene. CDR3 length: 16 amino acids. V shed 6 bases and J 0 bases; nucleotides not matched to a gene: 7. For the CDR3, the DNA is TGTGCCAGCAGCGGGACAGGAGTTATCTCTGGAAACACCATATATTTT. It is translated as CASSGTGVISGNTIYF.